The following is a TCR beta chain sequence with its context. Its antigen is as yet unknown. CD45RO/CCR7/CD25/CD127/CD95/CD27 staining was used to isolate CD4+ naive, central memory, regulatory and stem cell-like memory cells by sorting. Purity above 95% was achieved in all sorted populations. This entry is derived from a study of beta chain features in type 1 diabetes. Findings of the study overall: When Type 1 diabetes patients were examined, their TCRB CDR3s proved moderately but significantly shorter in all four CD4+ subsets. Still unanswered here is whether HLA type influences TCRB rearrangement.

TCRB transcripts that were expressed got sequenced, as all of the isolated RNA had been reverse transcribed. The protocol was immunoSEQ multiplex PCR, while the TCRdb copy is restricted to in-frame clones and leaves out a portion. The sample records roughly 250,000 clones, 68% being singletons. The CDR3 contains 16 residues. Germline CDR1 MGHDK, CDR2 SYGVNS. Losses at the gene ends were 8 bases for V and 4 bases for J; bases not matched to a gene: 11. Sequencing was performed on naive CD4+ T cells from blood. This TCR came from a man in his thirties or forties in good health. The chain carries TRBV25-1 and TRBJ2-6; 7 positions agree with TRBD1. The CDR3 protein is CASVEGGAPGANVLTF. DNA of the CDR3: TGTGCCAGCGTGGAAGGGGGCGCCCCGGGGGCCAACGTCCTGACTTTC.